This record covers a single T cell receptor beta chain. This clone was seen many times. Which antigen it targets is not known. Within one base of it there is no much larger clone, and no base qualities were kept. The data originate from a study of T cells after posttransplantation cyclophosphamide (dated by TCRdb to 2016 to 2017). In terms of the full investigation: The study tracked T cell repertoire reconstitution by TRB sequencing after myeloablative bone marrow transplantation using posttransplantation cyclophosphamide as GVHD prophylaxis. Antigen receptor sequencing covered samples from 35 PTCy-treated patients and around 16 of their related bone marrow donors. Blood from all 35 or so PTCy patients with 1-year posttransplant specimens was subjected to TRB sequencing. TRB sequencing was also done on up to about 3 additional blood samples from 2 to 5.2 years after transplant in 3 patients, and on pretransplant blood from a handful of patients. TRA and TRB clonality were tightly correlated in several samples, so subsequent TCR analyses focused on TRB only. Public TRB sequences were compared against a database of over 3,600 sequences linked to responses to pathogens, tumor antigens, self-antigens and alloantigens.

The investigation overall reported the following: Across 45 patients, recipient CMV seropositivity and CMV reactivation were highly associated with TRB clonality; PTCy diversity was similar to CNI/methotrexate controls. The TRB repertoires of T cells infiltrating skin or the GI tract showed only limited overlap with the TRB repertoires found in blood. Donor-recipient similarity was low at 1-2 months but increased during the first year, and donor CD8+ memory clones often dominated later blood repertoires.

Genomic DNA was the input for TRB sequencing, which was run either with the immunoSEQ assay at survey resolution or with the hsTCRB kit. From the authors' description of their analysis: Initial read processing used immunoSEQ software, and repertoire analyses used the LymphoSeq R package. For each TRB dataset, clonality was calculated as 1 minus normalized Shannon entropy, and the Gini coefficient was computed as well. Phenotypes of unsorted samples were inferred by mapping TRB sequences from sorted subsets of the recipient or donor onto unsorted samples of the same recipient. Drawn from immuneACCESS, this table holds only the in-frame rearrangements with V and J called that TCRdb kept. Clones are partly lost; checked studies trace under half to an unresolved V gene and leave the rest unexplained. The DNA was the basis for D and trimming; V, J and clone size are from that table. The sample has under 50,000 clones on record, with no singletons. The biggest ten clones account for about 2.2% of the sample.

V trim: 10 bases; J trim: 2 bases; unmatched bases: 4. As encoded in the germline V gene, CDR1 is MDHEN while CDR2 is SYDVKM. From its cysteine to its phenylalanine, the CDR3 spans 15 amino acids. The retained sequence is limited to the CDR3, 45 bases, with the frame set at the first base. Peripheral blood samples were provided by related bone marrow donors on the day of marrow donation. Peripheral blood and bone marrow mononuclear cells were isolated by Ficoll-Hypaque density centrifugation and were cryopreserved. The receptor's source is a man aged 35-49 years in good health, CMV-negative, and a related stem cell transplant donor. Sample: PBMCs. The rearranged chain carries TRBV28 and TRBJ2-6; 11 central bases correspond to TRBD1. The DNA sequence is TGTGCCACTAGGACAGGGGGCCCTGGGGCCAACGTCCTGACTTTC. The resulting protein is CATRTGGPGANVLTF.